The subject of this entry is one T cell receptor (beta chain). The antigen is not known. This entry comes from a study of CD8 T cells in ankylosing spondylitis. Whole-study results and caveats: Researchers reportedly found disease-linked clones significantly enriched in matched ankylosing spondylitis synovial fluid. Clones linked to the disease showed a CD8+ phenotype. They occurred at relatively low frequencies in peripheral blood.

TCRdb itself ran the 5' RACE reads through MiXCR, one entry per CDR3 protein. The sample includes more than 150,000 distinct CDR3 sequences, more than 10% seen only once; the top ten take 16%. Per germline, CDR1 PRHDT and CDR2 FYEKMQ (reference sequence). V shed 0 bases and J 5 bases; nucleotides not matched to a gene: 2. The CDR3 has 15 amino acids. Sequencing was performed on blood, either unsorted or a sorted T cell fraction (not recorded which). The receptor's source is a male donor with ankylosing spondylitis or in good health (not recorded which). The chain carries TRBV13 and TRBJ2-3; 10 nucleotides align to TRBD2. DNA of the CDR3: TGTGCCAGCAGCTTAGGAGCGGGGGGGCGAGATACGCAGTATTTT. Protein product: CASSLGAGGRDTQYF.